This entry is about one T cell receptor beta chain. Mismatch with germline at one junction end may stem from a read error. The sample is drawn from a study of T-cell reconstitution after alpha-beta-depleted transplantation in children. Germline V gives CDR1 SGHNT, CDR2 YYREEE (reference sequence). The CDR3 runs to 15 residues. The library targeted TCRbeta and was prepared with unique molecular identifiers. TCRdb passed the PCR reads through MiXCR, listing each CDR3 protein once. The table has approximately 590,000 distinct CDR3 sequences, about 11% seen once. The TCR was taken from a human donor who donated a stem cell graft to a child with acute myeloid leukemia. The source was PBMCs from the stem cell graft donor, collected from the stem cell graft. This chain joins TRBV5-4 and TRBJ2-3; no clear D. For the CDR3, the DNA is TGTGGCAGCAGCCCCCAGGCGGCATTCTCAGATACGCAGTATTTT. Translated: CGSSPQAAFSDTQYF.